This entry concerns a single TCR beta chain. Its target is unknown. CDR1 is SGHRS and CDR2 is YFSETQ in the germline V gene. The CDR3 is 12 residues long. The V gene lost 3 bases and the J gene lost 5 bases, with 8 bases spanning the gap. The entry originates in a study of identical twins. MiXCR, applied by TCRdb to the 5' RACE reads, yields one record per CDR3 protein. This table has about 470,000 distinct CDR3 sequences, approximately 24% appearing once. General study results and limits: The study found that models underestimated out-of-frame TCR alpha sharing in monozygotic twins.

These same data were also listed under a study on T cells expressing NK-cell markers. From that second work: Source material for TCR beta repertoires consisted of sorted CD3+CD56+NKG2C+, CD3+CD56+NKG2C- and CD3+CD56-NKG2C+ T cells. HCMV serostatus: most of the eight sequenced donors positive, one negative. HCMV specificity of the expanded NKG2C+ T cell clones stayed unclear.

This receptor was taken from a young woman in good health. The V and J genes are TRBV5-1 and TRBJ1-2; D remains ambiguous. The sequenced material came from CD4+ T cells sorted from blood. The CDR3 sequence is CASSWGRYGYTF. In DNA, the CDR3 is TGCGCCAGCAGCTGGGGTCGATATGGCTACACCTTC.